These 29 T cell receptor beta chains were all obtained from the same sample, sequenced in a study of spatial heterogeneity in lung cancer. The time point is: sample taken at primary tumor resection. Frozen PBMC, nontumor lung or tumor provided whole RNA, which was sequenced unsorted. One entry per CDR3 protein results from TCRdb running MiXCR on the 5' RACE reads. Here the sample spans 25,000 to 30,000 distinct CDR3 sequences, approximately 8.1% being singletons. Here the sequenced sample was PBMCs, taken at surgery. The receptors come from a female donor with early-stage non-small cell lung cancer.

This clonotype was counted at least ten times. The chain joins TRBV20-1 to TRBJ2-2; 9 nucleotides align to TRBD1. Germline lookup yields CDR1 DFQATT and CDR2 SNEGSKA (reference sequence). The CDR3 length is 15 residues. V lost 1 base and J lost 5; bases outside the gene matches: 5. This chain's CDR3 is CSARGWTGVTGELFF. In DNA form, the CDR3 reads TGCAGTGCTAGAGGCTGGACAGGGGTTACCGGGGAGCTGTTTTTT.

This clonotype is labeled medium-sized. This sequence joins TRBV20-1 and TRBJ1-5; the match to TRBD1 covers 9 bases. Germline V lookup: CDR1 DFQATT, CDR2 SNEGSKA (reference sequence). V was pared by 1 base and J by 6 bases, with 4 bases of the junction left unmatched. This CDR3 contains 14 residues. CDR3 coding DNA: TGCAGTGCTAGAGGGACAGGGGTGGTTCAGCCCCAGCATTTT. As protein: CSARGTGVVQPQHF.

This clonotype occurred a few times. The CDR3 DNA follows: TGTGCCAGCAGTCCGACCGGGACAGGGGTCAACGAGCAGTACTTC. Protein product: CASSPTGTGVNEQYF. The chain links TRBV27 to TRBJ2-7; 10 bases line up with TRBD1. Germline V gene lookup returns CDR1 MNHEY and CDR2 SMNVEV (reference sequence). J lost 5 bases, V lost 5 bases, and 9 bases had no gene match. The CDR3 has 15 residues.

This clonotype has a handful of counts. The genes are TRBV6-6 and TRBJ2-2, with D perhaps being TRBD1 or TRBD2 (6 bases each). V was shortened by 6 bases and J by 1 base, with 15 bases between the two germline ends. This CDR3 comprises 16 residues. CDR1 and CDR2 from the germline V gene are MNHNY and SVGAGI (reference sequence). CDR3 loop: CASRTQGGGNTGELFF. CDR3 in DNA: TGTGCCAGCAGAACCCAAGGAGGGGGGAACACCGGGGAGCTGTTTTTT.

This clonotype was seen a handful of times. The CDR3 region has the DNA TGTGCCAGCAGTGGGGAACAGCGATTGAACACTGAAGCTTTCTTT. Its protein product is CASSGEQRLNTEAFF. The rearrangement uses TRBV2 and TRBJ1-1; D remains unclear. Germline V gene data show CDR1 as SNHLY and CDR2 as FYNNEI. Between the trimmed V and J ends, which lost 4 bases and 0 bases, there was a span of 12 bases. The CDR3 spans 15 residues.

This clonotype was seen many times. J is TRBJ2-1 and V is TRBV7-8, with D perhaps given as TRBD1 or TRBD2 (5 bases each). This CDR3 is 16 amino acids long. V was cut by 5 bases and J by 4 bases, with 18 bases left in between. Germline-derived CDR1 and CDR2 are SGHVS and FQNEAQ. Written as DNA, the CDR3 is TGTGCCAGCAGCCCGCGACCCGGGACGGATTACAATGAGCAGTTCTTC. It encodes CASSPRPGTDYNEQFF.

The chain recombines TRBV7-9 with TRBJ2-5, with 10 bases lining up with TRBD1. CDR1 SEHNR and CDR2 FQNEAQ come from the germline V gene (reference sequence). The junction had 4 bases not matched to a gene; V was cut back by 3 bases and J by 3 bases. The CDR3 consists of 15 residues. CDR3 region: CASSFPDRGKETQYF. CDR3 in DNA: TGTGCCAGCAGCTTTCCGGACAGGGGGAAAGAGACCCAGTACTTC.

This chain uses TRBV3-1 with TRBJ1-2; D unclear. The CDR3 spans 16 residues. Looked up from germline, CDR1 is LGHDT and CDR2 is YNNKEL (reference sequence). Trimming stripped 1 base from V and 1 base from J, with 13 bases between. CDR3 in DNA: TGTGCCAGCAGCCAAGGAGGAACTGCGAATAACTATGGCTACACCTTC. Its translation is CASSQGGTANNYGYTF.

This clonotype has just a few counts. J is TRBJ2-5 and V is TRBV15, with TRBD1 identical over 10 bases. Germline V lookup: CDR1 LNHNV, CDR2 YYDKDF (reference sequence). This CDR3 region has 15 residues. The junction had 3 bases not matched to a gene; V was cut back by 1 base and J by 4 bases. CDR3 loop: CATSRGQGASETQYF. The CDR3 DNA sequence: TGTGCCACCAGCAGAGGACAGGGGGCTTCAGAGACCCAGTACTTC.

This clonotype was counted at least ten times. This chain connects TRBV5-6 to TRBJ2-5, with 9 bases matching TRBD1. There are 16 residues in the CDR3. Trimming cost V 3 bases and J 5 bases; bases outside gene matches: 11. Germline CDR1 SGHDT, CDR2 YYEEEE. CDR3 nucleotide sequence: TGTGCCAGCAGCTCCAAAAGGGGACAGGGAGGGGAGACCCAGTACTTC. Residues: CASSSKRGQGGETQYF.

In this sample, this clonotype turned up many times. The CDR3 here is CASARMLLRDISSTYGYTF. DNA for the CDR3: TGTGCCAGCGCCAGGATGTTGTTGCGGGACATCTCTAGTACATATGGCTACACCTTC. The gene calls are TRBV6-5 and TRBJ1-2; D is possibly TRBD1 (6 bases). In germline, CDR1 is MNHEY, CDR2 SVGAGI. The ends were cut back, 8 bases at V and 5 bases at J, with 33 bases in the middle. CDR3 length: 19 residues.

About this clonotype itself: Possible read error: a much larger clone is one base away. The J gene is TRBJ2-7, the V gene TRBV6-1; D gene unclear. The CDR3 spans 15 residues. The germline V gene has CDR1 MNHNS and CDR2 SASEGT. CDR3 DNA: TGTGCCAGCAGTGCCCTGCCTAGTAAGGCCTACGAGCAGTGCTTC. This sequence encodes CASSALPSKAYEQCF.

A few counts support this clonotype. The chain is built from TRBV6-2 or TRBV6-3 and TRBJ2-1; no reliable D call. Germline CDR1 MNHEY, CDR2 SVGEGT. The CDR3 runs to 14 residues. The V gene lost 4 bases and the J gene lost 0 bases, with 7 bases spanning the gap. CDR3 sequence (DNA): TGTGCCAGCAGTTTCTCGAGCTCCTACAATGAGCAGTTCTTC. This encodes CASSFSSSYNEQFF.

V is TRBV20-1 and J is TRBJ1-2, with D perhaps TRBD1 (6 bases). The germline CDR1 and CDR2 sequences are DFQATT and SNEGSKA (reference sequence). With 5 bases removed from V and 2 bases from J, the gap between germline ends came to 18 bases. The CDR3 consists of 15 residues. Written as DNA, the CDR3 is TGCAGTGCTGCAAACAGGGCACTAAGAAACTATGGCTACACCTTC. Translating it yields CSAANRALRNYGYTF.

This clonotype was picked up a small number of times. V usage is TRBV20-1 and J usage is TRBJ2-1, with D possibly being TRBD2 (5 bases). Germline V gene lookup returns CDR1 DFQATT and CDR2 SNEGSKA (reference sequence). This CDR3 comprises 12 residues. V lost 6 bases, J lost 5 bases, and 11 bases lay in between. In DNA, the CDR3 is TGCAGTGCGAACAGACTACACAATGAGCAGTTCTTC. Its translation is CSANRLHNEQFF.

The V gene is TRBV10-3, the J gene TRBJ2-6; D gene ambiguous. The germline CDR1 and CDR2 sequences are ENHRY and SYGVKD. CDR3 length: 19 amino acids. Trimming took off 6 bases at V and 0 bases at J, with 21 bases between the two ends. In DNA, the CDR3 is TGTGCCATCAGCGATCCCCTCTCCGAGACCAACTCTGGGGCCAACGTCCTGACTTTC. Translation: CAISDPLSETNSGANVLTF.

The rearrangement uses TRBV7-9 and TRBJ1-1, with a possible D match to TRBD1 (5 bases). Trimming removed 3 bases from V and 8 bases from J, with 13 bases in between. CDR3 size: 13 residues. Germline-derived CDR1 and CDR2 are SEHNR and FQNEAQ (reference sequence). The CDR3 DNA is TGTGCCAGCAGCTTGCCGGGGACGGCGGAAGCTTTCTTT. As protein: CASSLPGTAEAFF.

The rearrangement uses TRBV12-3 or TRBV12-4 and TRBJ1-5, with 10 bases matching TRBD1. The CDR3 is 15 amino acids. With 6 bases clipped from V and 6 bases from J, the junction kept 8 bases outside the gene matches. CDR3 sequence (DNA): TGTGCCAGCAGGCAAGGACAGGGGGAAATTCAGCCCCAGCATTTT. This sequence encodes CASRQGQGEIQPQHF.

In this sample, this clonotype turned up many times. The V and J genes are TRBV11-2 and TRBJ2-7, with D possibly TRBD2 on 6 matching bases. V lost 6 bases, J lost 6 bases, and 9 bases lay in between. This CDR3 comprises 11 residues. Germline V gene lookup returns CDR1 SGHAT and CDR2 FQNNGV. The chain's CDR3 is CASSSSVEQYF. The DNA of the CDR3 is TGTGCCAGCAGTTCTAGCGTCGAGCAGTACTTC.

This CDR3 is CASSLKQGAWPQHF. The DNA for the CDR3 is TGTGCCAGCAGCTTAAAACAGGGGGCATGGCCCCAGCATTTT. J is TRBJ1-5 and V is TRBV7-2; 9 nucleotides match TRBD1. This CDR3 comprises 14 residues. Germline V CDR1 and CDR2: SGHTA, FQGNSA. J lost 9 bases, V lost 2 bases, and 5 bases had no gene match.

This clonotype was seen ten or more times. The rearrangement joins TRBV18 to TRBJ2-5; 10 nucleotides align to TRBD2. The CDR3 sequence is 15 residues long. Per the germline V gene, CDR1 is KGHSH and CDR2 is LQKENI. V was pared by 0 bases and J by 2 bases, with 0 bases of the junction left unmatched. CDR3 in DNA: TGTGCCAGCTCACCACCACTAGCGGGACAAGAGACCCAGTACTTC. Amino acids: CASSPPLAGQETQYF.

This clonotype has a count of ten or more. This sequence joins TRBV15 and TRBJ1-1; D is unresolved. This CDR3 contains 13 residues. Germline CDR1 LNHNV, CDR2 YYDKDF (reference sequence). V dropped 0 bases and J dropped 0 bases, with 2 bases sitting between them. The DNA of the CDR3 is TGTGCCACCAGCAGAGAAATGAACACTGAAGCTTTCTTT. This gives the protein CATSREMNTEAFF.

This clonotype appeared a few times. The V gene is TRBV7-9, the J gene TRBJ2-5, with D possibly TRBD2 on 6 matching bases. Germline-derived CDR1 and CDR2 are SEHNR and FQNEAQ (reference sequence). Trimming removed 1 base at V and 0 bases at J, with 12 bases between. The CDR3 loop spans 16 amino acids. CDR3 bases: TGTGCCAGCAGCTTAGGTGCGGGGTTAAACCAAGAGACCCAGTACTTC. Translation gives CASSLGAGLNQETQYF.

The gene calls are TRBV27 and TRBJ2-3; D not resolved. This CDR3 contains 11 residues. Germline V gives CDR1 MNHEY, CDR2 SMNVEV (reference sequence). V lost 3 bases, J lost 4 bases, and 2 bases lay in between. In DNA form, the CDR3 reads TGTGCCAGCAGTTTTGCAGATACGCAGTATTTT. Encoded protein: CASSFADTQYF.

This chain joins TRBV20-1 and TRBJ2-7; D is undetermined. The V gene's germline CDR1 is DFQATT and CDR2 SNEGSKA (reference sequence). The V gene lost 0 bases and the J gene lost 7 bases, with 16 bases spanning the gap. This CDR3 has 14 residues. CDR3 in DNA: TGCAGTGCTAGAGATAAGGTTTTCTCGAGGGAGCAGTACTTC. This translates into CSARDKVFSREQYF.

This clonotype was seen at least ten times. V usage is TRBV18 and J usage is TRBJ1-2; D not certain. This CDR3 contains 14 residues. The germline V gene has CDR1 KGHSH and CDR2 LQKENI. V lost 2 bases, J lost 4 bases, and 11 bases lay in between. The DNA of the CDR3 is TGTGCCAGCTCACCAGCTGGATACTTCTATGGCTACACCTTC. Translation gives CASSPAGYFYGYTF.

This chain links TRBV4-1 with TRBJ2-7; TRBD1 might be the D (6 bases). CDR1 and CDR2 (germline): MGHRA, YSYEKL. The ends were cut back, 0 bases at V and 5 bases at J, with 8 bases in the middle. The CDR3 sequence is 13 residues long. The CDR3 protein is CASSQDRGHEQYF. The CDR3 DNA sequence: TGCGCCAGCAGCCAAGACAGGGGTCACGAGCAGTACTTC.

This clonotype was counted many times. V is TRBV19 and J is TRBJ2-1; TRBD2 aligns across 10 bases. The trim removed 3 bases at V and 2 bases at J, leaving 10 bases unmatched. Germline V gives CDR1 LNHDA, CDR2 SQIVND (reference sequence). The CDR3 sequence is 18 residues long. As DNA, the CDR3 is TGTGCCAGTAGTATTTCCGGGCTAAGCGGGAGGGCCTACAATGAGCAGTTCTTC. Its translation is CASSISGLSGRAYNEQFF.

This clonotype has a handful of counts. The chain joins TRBV2 to TRBJ1-1; maybe TRBD1 (5 bases). With 5 bases removed from V and 7 bases from J, the gap between germline ends came to 11 bases. The CDR3 has 12 amino acids. Germline CDR1 and CDR2: SNHLY and FYNNEI. The CDR3, as DNA: TGTGCCAGCAGTCTACAGGAGTTTGAAGCTTTCTTT. Amino acids: CASSLQEFEAFF. The variable domain in full, with the rest retrieved from reference TRBV2 and TRBJ1-1, is EPEVTQTPSHQVTQMGQEVILRCVPISNHLYFYWYRQILGQKVEFLVSFYNNEISEKSEIFDDQFSVERPDGSNFTLKIRSTKLEDSAMYFCASSLQEFEAFFGQGTRLTVV.